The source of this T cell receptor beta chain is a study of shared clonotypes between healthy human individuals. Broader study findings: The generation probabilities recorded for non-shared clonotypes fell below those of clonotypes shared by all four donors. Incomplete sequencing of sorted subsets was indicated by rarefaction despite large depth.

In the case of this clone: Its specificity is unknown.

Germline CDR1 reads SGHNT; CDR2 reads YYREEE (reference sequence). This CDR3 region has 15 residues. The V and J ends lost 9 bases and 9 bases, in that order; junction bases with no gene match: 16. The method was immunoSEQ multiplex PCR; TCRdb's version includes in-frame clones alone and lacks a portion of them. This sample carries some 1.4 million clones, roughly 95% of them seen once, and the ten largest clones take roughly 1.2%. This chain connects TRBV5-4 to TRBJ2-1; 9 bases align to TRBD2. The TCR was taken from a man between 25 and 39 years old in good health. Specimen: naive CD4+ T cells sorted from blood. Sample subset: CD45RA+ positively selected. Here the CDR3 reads CAIRALDSGRVEQFF. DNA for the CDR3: TGTGCCATTCGCGCCCTGGATAGCGGGAGAGTTGAGCAGTTCTTC.